This T cell receptor beta chain emerged from a study of blood T cell repertoires in COVID-19. This CDR3 is 17 amino acids long. V gave up 3 bases and J gave up 2 bases; unmatched junction bases: 12. Germline assignment: CDR1 MDHEN and CDR2 SYDVKM. This table comes from immunoSEQ multiplex PCR, and its TCRdb copy is limited to in-frame clones, with some not included. The sample records around 57,000 clones, over 75% being singletons. What was sequenced was peripheral blood. The sequence was obtained from a man aged 50-59 years with active COVID-19. The chain combines TRBV28 with TRBJ2-7; 8 nucleotides line up with TRBD1. DNA for the CDR3: TGTGCCAGCAGTTTCGGGGTGGGACAGGTTATCACCTACGAGCAGTACTTC. It yields the protein CASSFGVGQVITYEQYF.